This section outlines one TCR beta chain sequence together with its context. Its antigen is not known. Unmatched junction bases numbered 5, after V lost 1 base and J lost 2 bases. CDR3 size: 16 residues. Germline V lookup: CDR1 SGHAT, CDR2 FQNNGV. Clones were read by immunoSEQ multiplex PCR, and TCRdb kept only the in-frame ones, dropping some. The top ten clones hold approximately 0.6% of a sample with more than 95,000 clones, about 93% of them seen once. The record originates from a study of siplizumab effects on memory and regulatory T cells. Study-wide findings and caveats: Researchers could not give a naive or memory phenotype to roughly 80-95% of proliferating CD4+ or CD8+ clones. Memory cells seemed less diverse than naive T cells, which also seemed major contributors to the alloresponse.

The source of this sequence is a human donor in good health. Material: Tregs sorted from blood. The V gene is TRBV11-2, the J gene TRBJ1-5; 7 nucleotides align to TRBD1. The CDR3 here is CASSLGQGGGNQPQHF. The DNA of the CDR3 is TGTGCCAGCAGCTTAGGACAGGGTGGAGGCAATCAGCCCCAGCATTTT. Variable domain in full (rest from reference TRBV11-2 and TRBJ1-5): EAGVAQSPRYKIIEKRQSVAFWCNPISGHATLYWYQQILGQGPKLLIQFQNNGVVDDSQLPKDRFSAERLKGVDSTLKIQPAKLEDSAVYLCASSLGQGGGNQPQHFGDGTRLSIL.